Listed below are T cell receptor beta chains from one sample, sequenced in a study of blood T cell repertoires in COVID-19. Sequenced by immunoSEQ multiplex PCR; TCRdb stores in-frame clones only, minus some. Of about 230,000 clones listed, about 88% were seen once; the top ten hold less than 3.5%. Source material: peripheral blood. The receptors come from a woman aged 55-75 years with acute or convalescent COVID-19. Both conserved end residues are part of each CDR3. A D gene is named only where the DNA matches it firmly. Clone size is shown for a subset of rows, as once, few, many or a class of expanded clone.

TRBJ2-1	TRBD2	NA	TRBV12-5	TGTGCTAGTGGTTTGGTAATAGCGGGGGTAGGTAATGAGCAGTTCTTC	CASGLVIAGVGNEQFF
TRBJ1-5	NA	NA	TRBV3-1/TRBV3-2	TGTGCCAGCATTATCCGTGTCAATCAGCCCCAGCATTTT	CASIIRVNQPQHF
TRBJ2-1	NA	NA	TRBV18	TGTGCCAGCTCACCTATGCCCTCTGGCGGGTGGGGCAATGAGCAGTTCTTC	CASSPMPSGGWGNEQFF
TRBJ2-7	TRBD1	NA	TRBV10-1	TGCGCCCGGGCCACAGGGGACTCCTACGAGCAGTACTTC	CARATGDSYEQYF
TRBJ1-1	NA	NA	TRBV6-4	TGTGCCAGCAGTGAGGCCAAGTCGGAGGGCACGACTGAAGCTTTCTTT	CASSEAKSEGTTEAFF
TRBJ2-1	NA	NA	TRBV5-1	TGCGCCAGCAGCTTGGTAACCAGGGCTTCCTACAATGAGCAGTTCTTC	CASSLVTRASYNEQFF
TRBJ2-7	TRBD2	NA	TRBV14	TGTGCCAGCAGCTCAACTAGCGGTTCCTACGAGCAGTACTTC	CASSSTSGSYEQYF
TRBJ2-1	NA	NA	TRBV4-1	TGCGCCAGCAGCCCGGTAATCTTCCGGCGGGCCGGGGACAATGAGCAGTTCTTC	CASSPVIFRRAGDNEQFF
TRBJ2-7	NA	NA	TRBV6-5	TGTGCCAAAAGTAGCCACGAGCAGTACTTC	CAKSSHEQYF
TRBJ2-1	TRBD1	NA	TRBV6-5	TGTGCCAGCAGTACGGGACAGACCAATGAGCAGTTCTTC	CASSTGQTNEQFF
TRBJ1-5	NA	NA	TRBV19	TGTGCCAGTGGGGGGGCCCCTTCAAATCAGCCCCAGCATTTT	CASGGAPSNQPQHF
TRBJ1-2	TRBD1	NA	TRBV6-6	TGTGCCAGCAGTTACTCCGGGACAGGGGGCTATGGCTACACCTTC	CASSYSGTGGYGYTF
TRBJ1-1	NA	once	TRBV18	TGTGCCAGCTCACCATTAAGGGGTGCTGAAGCTTTCTTT	CASSPLRGAEAFF
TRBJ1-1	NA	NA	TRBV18	TGTGCCAGCTCACAAAGGGAGCCGGACACTGAAGCTTTCTTT	CASSQREPDTEAFF
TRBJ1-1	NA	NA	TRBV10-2	TGCGCCAGCAGTGAAATTAGGGGCACTGAAGCTTTCTTT	CASSEIRGTEAFF
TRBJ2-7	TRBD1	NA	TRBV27	TGTGCCAGCAGTGGGCGAGGGACAGGGGTCGAGCAGTACTTC	CASSGRGTGVEQYF
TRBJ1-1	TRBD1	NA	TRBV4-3	TGCGCCAGCAGCCAGGAAGCCGGGACAGGCGGCGGGGAAGCTTTCTTT	CASSQEAGTGGGEAFF
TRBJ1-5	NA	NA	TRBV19	TGTGCCAGTAGACGCCCCCTCGCCGGCAGGGATAGCAATCAGCCCCAGCATTTT	CASRRPLAGRDSNQPQHF